Presented here are 13 T cell receptor beta chains from one specimen sequenced in a study of T cells of healthy individuals. Each CDR3 protein gets one entry after TCRdb re-called the 5' RACE reads with MiXCR. The data hold 45,000 to 60,000 distinct CDR3 sequences, with about 15% observed a single time. Receptor source: a human donor in good health.

Many counts were recorded for this clonotype. This chain links TRBV20-1 with TRBJ2-1; 7 positions match TRBD1. The CDR3 sequence is 15 residues long. Germline trimming cut 5 bases from V and 4 bases from J; bases unmatched to any gene: 11. Per the germline V gene, CDR1 is DFQATT and CDR2 is SNEGSKA (reference sequence). The CDR3 protein is CSARKPGQPYNEQFF. The CDR3 nucleotides are TGCAGTGCTCGAAAGCCGGGACAGCCATACAATGAGCAGTTCTTC.

This clonotype was picked up a small number of times. The chain combines TRBV12-3 or TRBV12-4 with TRBJ1-2; D remains ambiguous. Trimming removed 4 bases at V and 4 bases at J, with 10 bases between. The CDR3 is 13 amino acids. The CDR3 is CASSSDGSYGYTF. Here the CDR3 DNA reads TGTGCCAGCAGTTCGGACGGGAGCTATGGCTACACCTTC.

This clonotype has a handful of counts. This chain connects TRBV10-2 to TRBJ2-3; D remains unclear. CDR1 is WSHSY, CDR2 SAAADI, per germline. Trimming removed 3 bases at V and 3 bases at J, with 13 bases between. The CDR3 totals 15 residues. The CDR3 DNA follows: TGCGCCAGCAGTGACGGTCTCCGTGGGACAGATACGCAGTATTTT. It codes for CASSDGLRGTDTQYF.

The chain has TRBV18 and TRBJ2-5; tentative D call: TRBD1 (6 bases). Germline CDR1 is KGHSH and CDR2 is LQKENI. The V and J ends lost 3 bases and 1 base respectively, with 15 bases between them. The CDR3 totals 16 residues. The CDR3 is CASSPTHQGTQETQYF. Here the CDR3 DNA reads TGTGCCAGCTCACCGACACATCAGGGGACCCAAGAGACCCAGTACTTC.

This clonotype was found a few times. This sequence joins TRBV30 and TRBJ2-7; TRBD2 aligns across 9 bases. Germline V lookup: CDR1 GTSNPN, CDR2 SVGIG (reference sequence). V dropped 1 base and J dropped 2; count of bases not matched to a gene: 12. CDR3 size: 17 residues. The CDR3 DNA is TGTGCCTGGAGTGATGCGGGAGGGCCGTCGGGGCCCTACGAGCAGTACTTC. Residues: CAWSDAGGPSGPYEQYF. Combining the CDR3 with reference TRBV30 and TRBJ2-7 gives the whole variable domain SQTIHQWPATLVQPVGSPLSLECTVEGTSNPNLYWYRQAAGRGLQLLFYSVGIGQISSEVPQNLSASRPQDRQFILSSKKLLLSDSGFYLCAWSDAGGPSGPYEQYFGPGTRLTVT.

This clonotype was observed a few times. The chain couples TRBV20-1 to TRBJ2-5, with D unresolved. V lost 1 base to trimming and J lost 1 base, with 10 bases between them. This CDR3 contains 14 residues. Per germline, CDR1 DFQATT and CDR2 SNEGSKA (reference sequence). The CDR3 DNA is TGCAGTGCTAGAGCGGCAGGTTTCCAAGAGACCCAGTACTTC. Translation gives CSARAAGFQETQYF.

This clonotype was seen ten or more times. The chain recombines TRBV27 with TRBJ2-7; D possibly corresponds to TRBD1 (5 bases). Per germline, CDR1 MNHEY and CDR2 SMNVEV (reference sequence). V was pared by 3 bases and J by 5 bases, with 14 bases between. The CDR3 is 14 residues long. This CDR3 reads CASSFRWGLHEQYF. In DNA, the CDR3 is TGTGCCAGCAGTTTCAGGTGGGGCCTCCACGAGCAGTACTTC.

This clonotype has just a few counts. V usage is TRBV9 and J usage is TRBJ2-7; 13 bases line up with TRBD2. V shed 1 base and J 4 bases; nucleotides not matched to a gene: 14. Germline assignment: CDR1 SGDLS and CDR2 YYNGEE. This CDR3 comprises 19 residues. The CDR3 protein is CASSVSVPGTSGIGYEQYF. CDR3 in DNA: TGTGCCAGCAGCGTATCGGTACCAGGGACTAGCGGGATAGGGTACGAGCAGTACTTC.

The chain couples TRBV2 to TRBJ2-1, with D unresolved. The germline V gene has CDR1 SNHLY and CDR2 FYNNEI. Trimming left V 8 bases short and J 9 bases short, with 11 bases between. The CDR3 loop spans 11 amino acids. The CDR3 reads CASGEMFEQFF. CDR3 nucleotides: TGTGCCAGCGGAGAAATGTTTGAGCAGTTCTTC.

This clonotype occurred many times. V is TRBV20-1 and J is TRBJ2-1, with 7 bases that match TRBD1. V shed 6 bases and J 2 bases; nucleotides not matched to a gene: 10. Germline-derived CDR1 and CDR2 are DFQATT and SNEGSKA (reference sequence). The CDR3 runs to 15 residues. The CDR3 is CSAPRQGSAYNEQFF. The CDR3 DNA reads TGCAGTGCCCCCAGACAGGGATCCGCCTACAATGAGCAGTTCTTC.

This clonotype appeared a few times. The chain combines TRBV2 with TRBJ2-5; 13 bases align to TRBD2. Germline V gene lookup returns CDR1 SNHLY and CDR2 FYNNEI. The CDR3 length is 16 residues. After removal of 4 bases from V and 2 bases from J, the junction contained 4 bases not matched to a gene. This chain's CDR3 is CASSGLAGGVQETQYF. The CDR3 bases are TGTGCCAGCAGTGGACTAGCGGGGGGCGTGCAAGAGACCCAGTACTTC.

This clonotype has more than one count but fewer than ten. The V and J genes are TRBV4-3 and TRBJ2-3; 8 bases align to TRBD2. There are 17 residues in the CDR3. V was pared by 0 bases and J by 0 bases, with 5 bases of the junction left unmatched. Germline V CDR1 and CDR2: LGHNA, YSLEER. The CDR3 reads CASSQEKERESTDTQYF. The CDR3, as DNA: TGCGCCAGCAGCCAAGAAAAGGAGCGGGAGAGCACAGATACGCAGTATTTT.

This clonotype was seen ten or more times. The chain carries TRBV18 and TRBJ1-5; D is undetermined. The CDR3 has 13 residues. From germline, CDR1 is KGHSH and CDR2 LQKENI. The V gene lost 3 bases and the J gene lost 4 bases, with 7 bases spanning the gap. This chain's CDR3 is CASSPRTNQPQHF. CDR3 DNA: TGTGCCAGCTCACCCCGGACTAATCAGCCCCAGCATTTT.